The 4 T cell receptor beta chains in this list originate from one sample, sequenced in a study of blood T cell repertoires in COVID-19 (dated by TCRdb to 2020 to 2021). The library was produced with the immunoSEQ multiplex PCR assay. Here the immuneACCESS table is served through TCRdb, limited to in-frame sequences with V and J called. Missing clones are a known gap in these copies; in checked studies unresolved V genes cover under half, and the rest lacks a known reason. In all, the sample holds 400,000 to 500,000 clones, and around 89% of those were seen once. The ten biggest clones cover 1.8% of the sample. Sequencing was performed on PBMCs or T cells enriched from blood (not recorded which). All receptors come from a woman between 40 and 55 years old who had recovered from COVID-19.

The J gene is TRBJ2-7, the V gene TRBV30; 8 bases fit TRBD2. Germline CDR1 is GTSNPN and CDR2 is SVGIG (reference sequence). The CDR3 extends over 16 amino acids. The ends lost 2 bases at V and 0 bases at J; junction bases unmatched: 9. The chain's CDR3 is CAWSPLAGLRSYEQYF. CDR3 coding DNA: TGTGCCTGGAGTCCTCTAGCGGGTTTACGCTCCTACGAGCAGTACTTC.

This chain links TRBV19 with TRBJ1-2; D may be TRBD1 (6 bases). From germline, CDR1 is LNHDA and CDR2 SQIVND (reference sequence). V was clipped by 5 bases and J by 7 bases, with 26 bases between them. This CDR3 has 17 residues. The CDR3 reads CASSLPSQGSVFGGYTF. In DNA, the CDR3 is TGTGCCAGTAGTCTCCCCTCACAGGGTTCGGTGTTCGGTGGCTACACCTTC.

A single count supports this clone. The V and J genes are TRBV21-1 and TRBJ1-3. TRBV21-1 is noted as a pseudogene. The CDR3 is 16 amino acids. The CDR3 region is CASSKSGGQVGNTIYF. Here the CDR3 DNA reads TGTGCCAGCAGCAAATCTGGAGGGCAGGTTGGAAACACCATATATTTT.

The CDR3 sequence: CASSSSRRGGTTDTQYF. The CDR3 DNA sequence: TGTGCCAGCAGCTCCTCACGGCGCGGAGGGACCACAGATACGCAGTATTTT. V and J are TRBV11-3 and TRBJ2-3; perhaps TRBD2 as D (6 bases). Germline V gives CDR1 SGHNT, CDR2 YENEEA. The CDR3 covers 17 residues. V was pared by 4 bases and J by 2 bases, with 19 bases between.